This T cell receptor beta chain was recovered during a study of cytomegalovirus exposure and HLA in healthy donors. Whole-study findings and limits: In all likelihood, a cluster of highly shared sequence variants was a sequencing artifact.

60 Vbeta and 13 Jbeta primers were used in PCR. The data were produced by immunoSEQ multiplex PCR, yet TCRdb's version contains in-frame clones alone and is incomplete. The data hold tens of thousands of clones, with roughly four fifths observed a single time. As concerns this clone: No antigen is known for it.

V gave up 4 bases and J gave up 8 bases; unmatched junction bases: 11. The germline V gene has CDR1 SQVTM and CDR2 ANQGSEA. This CDR3 comprises 14 residues. Material: PBMCs. The origin of this receptor is a man younger than 40 in good health and CMV-seronegative. The chain joins TRBV29-1 to TRBJ1-2, with 9 positions matching TRBD1. The CDR3 spells CSVVWMTGGRGYTF. The CDR3 nucleotides are TGCAGCGTTGTGTGGATGACAGGGGGGAGAGGCTACACCTTC.